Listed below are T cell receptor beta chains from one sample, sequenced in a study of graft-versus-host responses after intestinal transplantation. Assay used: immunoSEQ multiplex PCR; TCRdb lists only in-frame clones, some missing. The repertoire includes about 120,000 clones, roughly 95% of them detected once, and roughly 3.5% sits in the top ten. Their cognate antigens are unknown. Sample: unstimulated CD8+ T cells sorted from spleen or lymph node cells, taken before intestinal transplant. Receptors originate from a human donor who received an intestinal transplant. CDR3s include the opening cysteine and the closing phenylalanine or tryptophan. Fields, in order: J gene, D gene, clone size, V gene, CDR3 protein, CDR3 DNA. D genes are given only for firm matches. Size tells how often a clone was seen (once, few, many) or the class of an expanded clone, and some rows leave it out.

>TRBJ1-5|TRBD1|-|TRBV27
CASNPTGGNQPQHF
TGTGCCAGCAACCCGACAGGGGGCAATCAGCCCCAGCATTTT
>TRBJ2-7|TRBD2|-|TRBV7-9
CASSPWTSGRASYEQYF
TGTGCCAGCAGCCCTTGGACTAGCGGGAGGGCCTCCTACGAGCAGTACTTC
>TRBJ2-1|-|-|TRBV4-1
CASSQDPRAGRNYYNEQFF
TGCGCCAGCAGCCAAGATCCGAGGGCAGGGAGAAACTACTACAATGAGCAGTTCTTC
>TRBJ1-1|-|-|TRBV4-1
CASSQEEGGTEAFF
TGCGCCAGCAGCCAAGAAGAGGGGGGAACTGAAGCTTTCTTT
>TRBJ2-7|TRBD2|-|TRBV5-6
CASSFGTSGSFYEQYF
TGTGCCAGCAGCTTCGGGACTAGCGGGAGTTTCTACGAGCAGTACTTC
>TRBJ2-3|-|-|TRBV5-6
CASSLLQGSTDTQYF
TGTGCCAGCAGCTTGTTACAGGGTAGCACAGATACGCAGTATTTT
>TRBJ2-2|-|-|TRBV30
CAWSEGLNTGELFF
TGTGCCTGGAGTGAGGGACTGAACACCGGGGAGCTGTTTTTT
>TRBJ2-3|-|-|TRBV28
CASSWGPDTQYF
TGTGCCAGCAGCTGGGGCCCAGATACGCAGTATTTT
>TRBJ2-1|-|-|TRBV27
CASSLGRLNEQFF
TGTGCCAGCAGTTTGGGCAGGCTCAATGAGCAGTTCTTC
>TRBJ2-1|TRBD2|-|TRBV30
CAWRGGYMEQFF
TGTGCCTGGAGGGGAGGGTATATGGAGCAGTTCTTC
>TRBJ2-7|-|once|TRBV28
CASSLQDLYEQYF
TGTGCCAGCAGTTTACAGGACCTCTACGAGCAGTACTTC
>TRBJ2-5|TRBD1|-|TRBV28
CASSPPPGTEQETQYF
TGTGCCAGCAGTCCCCCACCCGGGACAGAGCAAGAGACCCAGTACTTC
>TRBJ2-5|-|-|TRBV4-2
CASSQTARGLYEETQYF
TGTGCCAGCAGCCAAACGGCTCGGGGGTTATACGAAGAGACCCAGTACTTC
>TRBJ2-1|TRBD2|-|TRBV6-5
CASSLTSGAKNEQFF
TGTGCCAGCAGTCTGACTAGCGGAGCCAAGAATGAGCAGTTCTTC
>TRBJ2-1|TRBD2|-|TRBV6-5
CASSYAGANNEQFF
TGTGCCAGCAGTTACGCGGGAGCGAACAATGAGCAGTTCTTC
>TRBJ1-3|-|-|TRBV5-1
CASSLQDSGNTIYF
TGCGCCAGCAGCTTGCAGGACTCTGGAAACACCATATATTTT
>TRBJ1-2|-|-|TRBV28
CATGGVPRAYGYTF
TGTGCCACTGGGGGGGTCCCGCGGGCCTATGGCTACACCTTC
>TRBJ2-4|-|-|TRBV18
CASSPPGAKNIQYF
TGTGCCAGCTCACCACCCGGGGCCAAAAACATTCAGTACTTC
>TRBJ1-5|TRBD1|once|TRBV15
CATSRYRGDQPQHF
TGTGCCACCAGCAGGTACAGGGGAGATCAGCCCCAGCATTTT
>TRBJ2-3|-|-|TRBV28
CASSFFRDSDTQYF
TGTGCCAGCAGTTTTTTTAGGGATTCAGATACGCAGTATTTT
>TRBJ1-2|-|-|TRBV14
CASSLLSQDTWGYTF
TGTGCCAGCAGCCTACTTTCACAGGATACGTGGGGCTACACCTTC
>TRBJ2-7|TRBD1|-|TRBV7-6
CASSPGQGAYEQYF
TGTGCCAGCAGCCCTGGACAGGGGGCCTACGAGCAGTACTTC
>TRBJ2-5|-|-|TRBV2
CASMGKKETQYF
TGTGCCAGCATGGGAAAGAAAGAGACCCAGTACTTC
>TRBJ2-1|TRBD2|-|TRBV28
CASLPTSGYNEQFF
TGTGCCAGCCTCCCCACTAGCGGCTACAATGAGCAGTTCTTC
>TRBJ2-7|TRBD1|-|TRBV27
CASRLGQGAPYEQYF
TGTGCCAGCAGACTTGGACAGGGGGCCCCCTACGAGCAGTACTTC
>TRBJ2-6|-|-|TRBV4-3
CASSQDWNSGANVLTF
TGCGCCAGCAGCCAAGATTGGAACTCTGGGGCCAACGTCCTGACTTTC
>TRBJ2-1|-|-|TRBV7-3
CASSLSREYNEQFF
TGTGCCAGCAGCTTATCGCGGGAATACAATGAGCAGTTCTTC
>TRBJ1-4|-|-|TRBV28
CASSLGREATNEKLFF
TGTGCCAGTAGTTTAGGAAGGGAAGCAACTAATGAAAAACTGTTTTTT
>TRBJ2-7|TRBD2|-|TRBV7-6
CASSALGAGVLDEQYF
TGTGCCAGCAGCGCGCTCGGGGCGGGAGTGCTGGACGAGCAGTACTTC
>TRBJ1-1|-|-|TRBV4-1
CASSLGNTEAFF
TGCGCCAGCAGCTTAGGTAACACTGAAGCTTTCTTT
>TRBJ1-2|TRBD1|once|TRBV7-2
CASSFYRGRRAYGYTF
TGTGCCAGCAGCTTTTACAGGGGGCGACGGGCCTATGGCTACACCTTC
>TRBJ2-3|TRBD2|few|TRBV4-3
CASSQGWRLAGDGTDTQYF
TGCGCCAGCAGCCAAGGTTGGAGACTAGCGGGAGACGGCACAGATACGCAGTATTTT
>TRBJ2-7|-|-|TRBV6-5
CASRSPGFYEQYF
TGTGCCAGCAGGTCACCGGGGTTCTACGAGCAGTACTTC
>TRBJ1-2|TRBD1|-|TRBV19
CASSKGTGYNYGYTF
TGTGCCAGTAGTAAAGGGACAGGGTACAACTATGGCTACACCTTC